One T cell receptor beta chain is described in this entry. The antigen this receptor binds is unknown. No base quality information exists; no much larger clone differs at one position. High-throughput TCR beta sequencing profiled peripheral blood CD8+ and CD4+ T cells from healthy donors, Susac syndrome patients and multiple sclerosis patients. Recently defined diagnostic criteria for definite or probable disease were met by the Susac syndrome patients. Bulk CD8+ and CD4+ T cells were purified by magnetic negative isolation, while CD8+ TEMRA cells were enriched using FACS. Blood was drawn into EDTA tubes, processed within 24 hours, and PBMCs were isolated by density gradient centrifugation. PBMCs intended for TCR sequencing were cryopreserved in liquid nitrogen and were subsequently thawed in a 37 degrees C water bath. A purity of at least 90% was achieved for sorted or isolated CD4+, CD8+ and CD8+ TEMRA cells.

RNA was extracted with the RNeasy kit and 0.5 to 1 ug was reverse transcribed using random hexamers. TCR beta CDR3 regions were amplified with the immunoSEQ multiplex PCR assay covering 54 Vbeta and 13 Jbeta segments. To correct PCR amplification bias, a synthetic template baseline was used for both primer optimization and computational correction. From the authors' description of their analysis: Reads were annotated to V, D and J genes per IMGT and analyzed with immunoSEQ Analyzer, keeping only productive sequences. Clonality was calculated as one minus the Shannon entropy normalized by log2 of the number of productive unique sequences. For each patient and control, public and private clones were evaluated within the 100 most prevalent clones. A clone was defined as Susac-specific if it was absent from the healthy and MS cohorts, from about a thousand published viral clones and from other ImmuneACCESS disease sequences. TCRdb cleaned the public reads at Q25 with fastp, built clones with MiXCR and kept in-frame beta chains. Each entry is one CDR3 protein sequence, shown with its most common DNA and genes. TCRdb assigned the V and J calls; the authors' analysis was not used. The sample table records roughly 100,000 distinct CDR3 sequences; 94% of these occur just once. About 0.41% of the sample lies in the top ten.

The sample is drawn from a study of CD8 T cells in Susac syndrome (dated by TCRdb to about 2019). Broadly, across the study: Among the Susac syndrome patients who were sequenced, clinically active disease was present in about six and clinical remission was observed in eight or nine. At blood withdrawal, Susac syndrome patients were therapy-naive, treated with corticosteroids (with IVIg additionally given to some), or treated with IVIg alone. Repertoire sequencing was used to test whether CD8+ T cell activation and differentiation in Susac syndrome was antigen driven. CD8+ T cell repertoire clonality was compared between more than ten healthy donors, some 14 Susac syndrome patients and roughly 15 multiple sclerosis patients.

Broader findings and caveats from the paper: CD8+ repertoires in Susac syndrome showed clonal expansion, which was highest in CD8+ TEMRA cells and was greater in clinically active patients than in remitting patients. The number of individuals in the TCR sequencing and HLA analysis was acknowledged as relatively small. Roughly 15 and five Susac-specific public clones were found in the total CD8+ and CD8+ TEMRA repertoires, respectively.

The sample taken for sequencing was CD8+ T cells from PBMCs. The TCR originated in a human donor with Susac syndrome.

The DNA is as follows: TGCAGTGCTAGAGTGACAGACCCCTATGGCTACACCTTC. Its product reads: CSARVTDPYGYTF. Here the chain combines TRBV20-1 and TRBJ1-2; 5 matching bases give a weak D call of TRBD1. In the germline V gene (reference sequence), CDR1 corresponds to DFQATT and CDR2 to SNEGSKA. The junction shows trimming of 1 base on V and 4 bases on J, plus 10 bases between the germline ends. Taken from cysteine to phenylalanine, the CDR3 has 13 residues. The sequence is cut down to CDR3 DNA, 39 bases in frame from base 1.